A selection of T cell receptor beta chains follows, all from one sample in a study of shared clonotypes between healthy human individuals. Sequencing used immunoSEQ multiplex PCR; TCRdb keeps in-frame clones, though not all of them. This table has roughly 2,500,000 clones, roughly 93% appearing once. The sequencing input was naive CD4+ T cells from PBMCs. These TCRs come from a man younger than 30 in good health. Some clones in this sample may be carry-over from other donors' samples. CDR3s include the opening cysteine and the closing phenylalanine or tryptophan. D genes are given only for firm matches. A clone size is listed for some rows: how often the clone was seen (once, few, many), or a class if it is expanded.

cdr3_nt: TGTGCCAGCTCCCCCACGGGGGCGATTAACACCGGGGAGCTGTTTTTT
cdr3_aa: CASSPTGAINTGELFF
j_call: TRBJ2-2
v_call: TRBV18
d_call: -
clone_size: -

cdr3_nt: TGTGCCAGCAGGCCCGGGGGAATCCAAGAGACCCAGTACTTC
cdr3_aa: CASRPGGIQETQYF
j_call: TRBJ2-5
v_call: TRBV6-6
d_call: -
clone_size: -

cdr3_nt: TGTGCCAGCAGTTACTCGAGACAGATCCCAGATACGCAGTATTTT
cdr3_aa: CASSYSRQIPDTQYF
j_call: TRBJ2-3
v_call: TRBV6-5
d_call: -
clone_size: -

cdr3_nt: TGTGCCAGCCGAGAGGGGGCCTACGGAGGAGCTTTCTTT
cdr3_aa: CASREGAYGGAFF
j_call: TRBJ1-1
v_call: TRBV28
d_call: TRBD1
clone_size: -

cdr3_nt: TGCAGCGCCGGACAGGGAGGGAATTCACCCCTCCACTTT
cdr3_aa: CSAGQGGNSPLHF
j_call: TRBJ1-6
v_call: TRBV29-1
d_call: TRBD1
clone_size: -

cdr3_nt: TGCGCCAGCAGCTTGGGACAGGGGGAGCAAGAGACCCAGTACTTC
cdr3_aa: CASSLGQGEQETQYF
j_call: TRBJ2-5
v_call: TRBV5-1
d_call: TRBD1
clone_size: -

cdr3_nt: TGTGCCAGCAGCTTCGGGCGGACCGGGGAGCTGTTTTTT
cdr3_aa: CASSFGRTGELFF
j_call: TRBJ2-2
v_call: TRBV5-4
d_call: -
clone_size: -

cdr3_nt: TGTGCCAGCAGTGGACAGGCCCTGGAGACCCAGTACTTC
cdr3_aa: CASSGQALETQYF
j_call: TRBJ2-5
v_call: TRBV6-1
d_call: -
clone_size: -

cdr3_nt: TGTGCCAGCAGCTCCCGACTCCTTCCCGGGGAGCTGTTTTTT
cdr3_aa: CASSSRLLPGELFF
j_call: TRBJ2-2
v_call: TRBV5-4
d_call: -
clone_size: once

cdr3_nt: TGTGCCAGCAGCCGCCGAGGAGGAGATACGCAGTATTTT
cdr3_aa: CASSRRGGDTQYF
j_call: TRBJ2-3
v_call: TRBV11-2
d_call: -
clone_size: -

cdr3_nt: TGTGCCAGCAGGCTGAGGACTAGTCACAGTGAGCAGTTCTTC
cdr3_aa: CASRLRTSHSEQFF
j_call: TRBJ2-1
v_call: TRBV28
d_call: TRBD2
clone_size: -

cdr3_nt: TGTGCCAGCAGCGGGAGGAGCTCCTACGAGCAGTACTTC
cdr3_aa: CASSGRSSYEQYF
j_call: TRBJ2-7
v_call: TRBV5-4
d_call: -
clone_size: -

cdr3_nt: TGTGCCAGCAGTTTGGTGCGGGCTACCTATGGCTACACCTTC
cdr3_aa: CASSLVRATYGYTF
j_call: TRBJ1-2
v_call: TRBV28
d_call: -
clone_size: -

cdr3_nt: TGCGCCAGCAGCTTGGGCGACTACGAGCAGTACTTC
cdr3_aa: CASSLGDYEQYF
j_call: TRBJ2-7
v_call: TRBV5-1
d_call: -
clone_size: -

cdr3_nt: TGTGCCATCAGGGGAGAAGGGACCCAGTACTTC
cdr3_aa: CAIRGEGTQYF
j_call: TRBJ2-5
v_call: TRBV10-3
d_call: -
clone_size: -

cdr3_nt: TGTGCCAGCAGCTTAGTGTCCGGGTACGAGCAGTACTTC
cdr3_aa: CASSLVSGYEQYF
j_call: TRBJ2-7
v_call: TRBV7-2
d_call: -
clone_size: -

cdr3_nt: TGCGCCAGCAGCTCAATGGGACTGGCCTCCTACAATGAGCAGTTCTTC
cdr3_aa: CASSSMGLASYNEQFF
j_call: TRBJ2-1
v_call: TRBV5-1
d_call: -
clone_size: -